The 14 T cell receptor beta chains below all came from one sample that was sequenced in a study of OX40 agonist ivuxolimab in advanced cancers. Only in-frame clones appear in the TCRdb table, and some are missing; sequencing was by immunoSEQ multiplex PCR. The sample lists approximately 58,000 clones, 80% to 90% occurring once. The starting material was CD4+ or CD8+ T cells sorted from blood, obtained in a trial of the OX40 agonist ivuxolimab. These receptor sequences come from an adult with an advanced solid tumor such as melanoma, head and neck, liver or kidney cancer.

The chain combines TRBV18 with TRBJ2-2; perhaps TRBD1 as D (7 bases). Deletions cut 1 base from V and 6 bases from J, with 9 bases between. Germline V gene sequence: CDR1 KGHSH, CDR2 LQKENI. The CDR3 sequence is 14 residues long. CDR3: CASSPLRGAGELFF. CDR3 bases: TGTGCCAGCTCACCACTCAGGGGGGCCGGGGAGCTGTTTTTT.

As regards this clone: The sample carries other DNA sequences with the same CDR3. The chain carries TRBV6-1 and TRBJ1-5; 7 bases match TRBD1. The V segment lost 4 bases and the J segment 5 bases; nucleotides outside the gene matches: 5. The CDR3 is 14 amino acids. Germline V gene data show CDR1 as MNHNS and CDR2 as SASEGT. In nucleotides, the CDR3 is TGTGCCAGCAGTGTGACAGGGACCGATCAGCCCCAGCATTTT. Translated, it gives CASSVTGTDQPQHF.

This chain joins TRBV5-6 and TRBJ2-2; 11 bases are a match to TRBD1. Germline V lookup: CDR1 SGHDT, CDR2 YYEEEE. V lost 3 bases and J lost 7; bases outside the gene matches: 5. The CDR3 is made up of 15 amino acids. The CDR3 DNA reads TGTGCCAGCAGCTGGGACAGGGGGGCTAACGGGGAGCTGTTTTTT. This sequence encodes CASSWDRGANGELFF.

The chain combines TRBV18 with TRBJ2-1, with D unclear. Germline assignment: CDR1 KGHSH and CDR2 LQKENI. This CDR3 is 13 amino acids long. Trimming shortened V by 5 bases and J by 8 bases, and 13 bases separated the two germline ends. CDR3 region: CASSGPGSYEQFF. CDR3 nucleotide sequence: TGTGCCAGCTCAGGACCAGGTAGCTATGAGCAGTTCTTC.

This clone has just a few counts. V gene TRBV28 combines with J gene TRBJ2-7; 9 bases line up with TRBD1. V was pared by 5 bases and J by 2 bases, with 1 base of the junction left unmatched. The CDR3 runs 13 residues. CDR1 and CDR2 (germline): MDHEN, SYDVKM. Here the CDR3 DNA reads TGTGCCAGCAGTGGGGACAGGGCCTACGAGCAGTACTTC. Translated, it gives CASSGDRAYEQYF.

The J gene is TRBJ2-7, the V gene TRBV21-1; TRBD2 reflects the table's D call only, with no check against the DNA. TRBV21-1 represents a pseudogene. This CDR3 has 15 amino acids. The CDR3 protein is CASSASFPYSYEQYF. The DNA for the CDR3 is TGTGCCAGCAGCGCGTCATTCCCGTACTCCTACGAGCAGTACTTC.

V usage is TRBV9 and J usage is TRBJ1-4; 8 bases agree with TRBD1. The ends lost 2 bases at V and 8 bases at J; junction bases unmatched: 8. Per the germline V gene, CDR1 is SGDLS and CDR2 is YYNGEE. The CDR3 is 15 residues long. The CDR3 region has the DNA TGTGCCAGCAGCGTTCGACAGGGGCCTAGCGAAAAACTGTTTTTT. It is translated as CASSVRQGPSEKLFF.

The V and J genes are TRBV2 and TRBJ1-5; D possibly corresponds to TRBD1 (6 bases). This CDR3 contains 14 residues. The ends were cut back, 4 bases at V and 3 bases at J, with 10 bases in the middle. In germline, CDR1 is SNHLY, CDR2 FYNNEI. CDR3 in amino acids: CASSGTENNQPQHF. The CDR3 region has the DNA TGTGCCAGCAGTGGGACAGAGAACAATCAGCCCCAGCATTTT.

The sample holds one count of this clone. The chain links TRBV7-9 to TRBJ2-5; TRBD1 matches at 7 bases. The tail of the sequence fits TRBJ2-7 better, so the J call may be wrong. Looked up from germline, CDR1 is SEHNR and CDR2 is FQNEAQ (reference sequence). The CDR3 has 13 residues. CDR3 coding DNA: TGTGCCAGCAGTATGCGGACAGGCTACGAGCAGTACTTC. Translated, it gives CASSMRTGYEQYF.

The CDR3, as DNA: TGTGCCAGCAGTTCGCGTGGGGCGGAGACCCAGTACTTC. Its translation is CASSSRGAETQYF. The chain carries TRBV28 and TRBJ2-5; D possibly corresponds to TRBD1 (5 bases). CDR3 size: 13 residues. The germline CDR1 and CDR2 sequences are MDHEN and SYDVKM. Trimming left V 4 bases short and J 5 bases short, with 11 bases between.

The chain combines TRBV6-1 with TRBJ1-5; TRBD1 aligns across 7 bases. The germline gives CDR1 MNHNS, CDR2 SASEGT. V dropped 6 bases and J dropped 4; count of bases not matched to a gene: 9. This CDR3 comprises 15 residues. The CDR3 protein is CASRRDRAQNQPQHF. CDR3 in DNA: TGTGCCAGCAGAAGAGACAGGGCACAGAATCAGCCCCAGCATTTT.

The chain links TRBV30 to TRBJ2-1; 8 nucleotides match TRBD1. Germline CDR1 is GTSNPN and CDR2 is SVGIG (reference sequence). The CDR3 covers 14 residues. Trimming removed 2 bases from V and 7 bases from J; junction bases left unmatched: 7. The CDR3 loop reads CAWSMHRGRNEQFF. The CDR3 DNA is TGTGCCTGGAGTATGCACAGGGGGAGAAATGAGCAGTTCTTC.

V usage is TRBV25-1 and J usage is TRBJ2-3, with unresolved D. Germline V gene lookup returns CDR1 MGHDK and CDR2 SYGVNS. This CDR3 is 13 amino acids long. Trimming cost V 7 bases and J 0 bases, with 8 bases left between them. The CDR3 spells CASTLGSTDTQYF. DNA of the CDR3: TGTGCCAGCACGCTGGGGAGCACAGATACGCAGTATTTT. The complete variable domain, with remaining parts taken from reference TRBV25-1 and TRBJ2-3, reads EADIYQTPRYLVIGTGKKITLECSQTMGHDKMYWYQQDPGMELHLIHYSYGVNSTEKGDLSSESTVSRIRTEHFPLTLESARPSHTSQYLCASTLGSTDTQYFGPGTRLTVL.

The V gene is TRBV11-2, the J gene TRBJ2-7; D ambiguous. V dropped 0 bases and J dropped 7 bases, with 7 bases sitting between them. Germline CDR1 SGHAT, CDR2 FQNNGV. The CDR3 is 12 residues long. The CDR3 coding sequence is TGTGCCAGCAGCTTAGACTTCGGGGAGCAGTACTTC. Protein: CASSLDFGEQYF.